Each of the 7 T cell receptor beta chains below was sequenced from the same sample in a study of Graves' ophthalmopathy and Graves' hyperthyroidism. RNA transcripts served as template for amplifying TCR beta CDR3 sequences. HTBI primers served in a first-round RT-PCR, which a second-round multiplex PCR followed. MiXCR, applied by TCRdb to the multiplex PCR reads, yields one record per CDR3 protein. The sample holds under 350,000 distinct CDR3 sequences, about a sixth seen once. Sequences were obtained from peripheral blood. These receptors were collected from an adult man with Graves' ophthalmopathy.

In its sample, this clonotype was seen many times. This rearrangement joins TRBV30 to TRBJ2-5; D possibly uses TRBD1 or TRBD2 (5 bases each). Germline loops: CDR1 GTSNPN, CDR2 SVGIG (reference sequence). V was cut by 1 base and J by 3 bases, with 9 bases left in between. The CDR3 runs 13 residues. Here the CDR3 reads CAWSGGTEETQYF. CDR3 nucleotides: TGTGCCTGGAGTGGGGGGACGGAAGAGACCCAGTACTTC.

This clonotype has at least ten counts. The chain uses TRBV6-5 and TRBJ2-2; unclear D gene. Looked up from germline, CDR1 is MNHEY and CDR2 is SVGAGI. The CDR3 runs 16 residues. Trimming cost V 0 bases and J 4 bases, with 12 bases left between them. The DNA of the CDR3 is TGTGCCAGCAGTTACTCGAGGTCAGGCCCCACCGGGGAGCTGTTTTTT. Translated, it gives CASSYSRSGPTGELFF.

V gene TRBV5-1 combines with J gene TRBJ2-7; D uncertain. This CDR3 is built from 13 residues. Trimming took 2 bases from V and 6 from J, leaving 12 bases between them. Germline assignment: CDR1 SGHRS and CDR2 YFSETQ. The CDR3 DNA is TGCGCCAGCAGCTTTTTCGGCTCGGGCGAGCAGTACTTC. Translation: CASSFFGSGEQYF.

This clonotype occurred many times. CDR3 sequence: CASSPMDGGYGYTF. CDR3 sequence (DNA): TGTGCCAGCAGCCCTATGGATGGCGGCTATGGCTACACCTTC. The rearrangement joins TRBV7-2 to TRBJ1-2; D is unresolved. The ends were cut back, 5 bases at V and 4 bases at J, with 14 bases in the middle. Germline loops: CDR1 SGHTA, CDR2 FQGNSA. The CDR3 contains 14 residues.

This clonotype came up many times. The V call is TRBV19, the J call TRBJ1-5; D gene uncertain. From germline, CDR1 is LNHDA and CDR2 SQIVND (reference sequence). V lost 3 bases and J lost 0, with 6 bases in between. The CDR3 is 14 residues long. CDR3: CASSIGSSNQPQHF. DNA for the CDR3: TGTGCCAGTAGTATCGGCAGTAGCAATCAGCCCCAGCATTTT. Full variable domain (missing parts from reference TRBV19 and TRBJ1-5): DGGITQSPKYLFRKEGQNVTLSCEQNLNHDAMYWYRQDPGQGLRLIYYSQIVNDFQKGDIAEGYSVSREKKESFPLTVTSAQKNPTAFYLCASSIGSSNQPQHFGDGTRLSIL.

This clonotype was detected only a few times. The chain carries TRBV3-1 and TRBJ2-5; TRBD1 is a possible D gene (5 bases). The CDR3 runs 15 residues. The germline gives CDR1 LGHDT, CDR2 YNNKEL (reference sequence). Trimming took 1 base from V and 0 from J, leaving 9 bases between them. The CDR3 region is CASSQGQGYQETQYF. For the CDR3, the DNA is TGTGCCAGCAGCCAAGGCCAGGGATACCAAGAGACCCAGTACTTC.

This clonotype was seen repeatedly, ten times or more. The V gene is TRBV6-5, the J gene TRBJ1-5, with D hard to call. The CDR3 spans 13 residues. The V and J ends lost 0 bases and 7 bases respectively, with 7 bases between them. Looked up from germline, CDR1 is MNHEY and CDR2 is SVGAGI. The CDR3 DNA reads as TGTGCCAGCAGTTACTCGATAGGACAGCCCCAGCATTTT. Residues: CASSYSIGQPQHF.